The following is a TCR beta chain sequence with its context. Its antigen is still unknown. This entry comes from a study of cytomegalovirus exposure and HLA in healthy donors. Study-wide points: Upon later analysis, HLA-associated TCR beta chains proved more clonally expanded than other, equally common chains. The study had only CMV serostatus as immune exposure information.

PCR amplification relied on 60 Vbeta primers (plus 13 Jbeta primers). In the original analysis: Later analysis identified tens of millions of unique TCR beta chains, about 10 million shared. The method was immunoSEQ multiplex PCR; TCRdb's version includes in-frame clones alone and lacks a portion of them. From that table come the V and J calls and clone size; the DNA was used to work out D and trimming. The repertoire holds approximately 190,000 clones, with about four fifths as singletons. The receptor was derived from a woman aged 18-29 years in good health and CMV-seronegative. The sequenced material came from PBMCs.

The CDR3 is CASSVDSRASNQPQHF. CDR3 coding DNA: TGTGCCAGCAGCGTAGATAGCAGGGCTAGCAATCAGCCCCAGCATTTT. This rearrangement joins TRBV9 to TRBJ1-5; weak D call: TRBD1 (5 bases). This CDR3 spans 16 amino acids. Germline V CDR1 and CDR2: SGDLS, YYNGEE. Trimming removed 0 bases from V and 0 bases from J, with 10 bases in between. Full variable domain (outside the CDR3, taken from reference TRBV9 and TRBJ1-5): DSGVTQTPKHLITATGQRVTLRCSPRSGDLSVYWYQQSLDQGLQFLIQYYNGEERAKGNILERFSAQQFPDLHSELNLSSLELGDSALYFCASSVDSRASNQPQHFGDGTRLSIL.